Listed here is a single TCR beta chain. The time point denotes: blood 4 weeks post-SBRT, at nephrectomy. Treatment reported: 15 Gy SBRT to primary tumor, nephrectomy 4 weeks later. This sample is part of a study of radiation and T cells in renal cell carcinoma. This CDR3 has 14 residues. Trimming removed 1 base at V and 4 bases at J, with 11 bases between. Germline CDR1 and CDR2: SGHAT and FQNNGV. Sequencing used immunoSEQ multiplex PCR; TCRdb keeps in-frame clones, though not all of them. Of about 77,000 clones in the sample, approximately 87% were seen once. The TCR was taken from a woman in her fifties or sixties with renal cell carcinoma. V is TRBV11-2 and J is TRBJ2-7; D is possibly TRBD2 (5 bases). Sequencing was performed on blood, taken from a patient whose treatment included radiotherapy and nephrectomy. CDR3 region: CASSLVAGWYEQYF. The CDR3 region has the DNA TGTGCCAGCAGCTTAGTCGCGGGTTGGTACGAGCAGTACTTC.